What follows describes a single TCR beta chain. Antigen: not known. As every portion of the isolated RNA was reverse transcribed, the sequencing read expressed TCRB transcripts. TCRdb's table, derived via immunoSEQ multiplex PCR, lists solely in-frame clones and lacks some. The data contain roughly 50,000 clones, over 40% of them singletons. This sample was taken from a study of beta chain features in type 1 diabetes. Across the whole study: Healthy donors and patients had similar age, gender and cell yields. Findings and caveats of the study: There was a moderate but significant shortening of TCRB CDR3s in all four CD4+ subsets of Type 1 diabetes patients.

Germline CDR1 and CDR2: MDHEN and SYDVKM. The CDR3 has 14 residues. The V end was cut by 6 bases, the J end by 3 bases, with 15 bases between. Material for sequencing was Tregs from blood. The source is a young man with type 1 diabetes. The V gene is TRBV28, the J gene TRBJ2-7; D unresolved. CDR3 coding DNA: TGTGCCAGCAGCACCAACCCAGCGTTCTACGAGCAGTACTTC. Translation gives CASSTNPAFYEQYF. Full variable domain (remainder filled in from reference TRBV28 and TRBJ2-7): DVKVTQSSRYLVKRTGEKVFLECVQDMDHENMFWYRQDPGLGLRLIYFSYDVKMKEKGDIPEGYSVSREKKERFSLILESASTNQTSMYLCASSTNPAFYEQYFGPGTRLTVT.